These 11 T cell receptor beta chains were sequenced from one sample in a study of T cells after yellow fever vaccination. TCRdb re-analysed the 5' RACE reads in MiXCR, keeping a single row per CDR3 protein. This table holds about 20,000 distinct CDR3 sequences, around 5.5% found once. The sequencing here drew on PBMCs, either bulk or a sorted T-cell subset (CD4+, CD8+, memory, or dextramer-sorted; not recorded which), taken around 45 days after the first yellow fever vaccination. The receptor set was obtained from a man aged 18 to 30 who received the YFV17D yellow fever vaccine.

This clonotype came up many times. CDR3: CASSKAATLKPYEQYF. Written as DNA, the CDR3 is TGTGCCAGCAGCAAAGCTGCCACCCTAAAACCCTACGAGCAGTACTTC. The chain recombines TRBV21-1 with TRBJ2-7. TRBV21-1 corresponds to a pseudogene. This CDR3 has 16 residues.

The sample holds many counts of this clonotype. The chain carries TRBV7-2 and TRBJ1-2; maybe TRBD1 (5 bases). The germline V and J ends were trimmed by 4 bases and 8 bases, with 14 bases remaining between them. The CDR3 is 13 amino acids. Germline CDR1 SGHTA, CDR2 FQGNSA. CDR3 residues: CASSSTAGGGYTF. In nucleotides, the CDR3 is TGTGCCAGCAGCTCGACAGCCGGAGGAGGCTACACCTTC.

This clonotype was seen many times. The rearrangement links TRBV12-3 or TRBV12-4 to TRBJ2-6, with D perhaps TRBD1 (6 bases). V was cut by 3 bases and J by 1 base, with 10 bases left in between. The CDR3 runs to 16 residues. For the CDR3, the DNA is TGTGCCAGCAGTTTTTTCCAGGGGTCTGGGGCCAACGTCCTGACTTTC. Its translation is CASSFFQGSGANVLTF.

Ten or more counts support this clonotype. The rearrangement links TRBV20-1 to TRBJ2-4; D unclear. CDR1 and CDR2 (germline): DFQATT, SNEGSKA (reference sequence). V shed 3 bases and J shed 8 bases, with 14 bases lying between them. This CDR3 has 13 amino acids. The CDR3: CSASSEAAYIQYF. The CDR3 nucleotides read TGCAGTGCTAGCTCAGAGGCCGCGTACATTCAGTACTTC.

This clonotype was seen repeatedly, ten times or more. This rearrangement joins TRBV29-1 to TRBJ1-5; D is possibly TRBD1 (5 bases). Germline V gene lookup returns CDR1 SQVTM and CDR2 ANQGSEA. The CDR3 extends over 13 amino acids. The ends were cut back, 7 bases at V and 5 bases at J, with 15 bases in the middle. CDR3: CSATLGGDQPQHF. As DNA, the CDR3 is TGCAGCGCTACCCTCGGGGGAGATCAGCCCCAGCATTTT.

This clonotype showed up many times. The chain employs TRBV7-2 and TRBJ1-6; 7 nucleotides match TRBD1. Per germline, CDR1 SGHTA and CDR2 FQGNSA. The length of the CDR3 is 15 residues. Germline trimming cut 5 bases from V and 7 bases from J; bases unmatched to any gene: 8. CDR3 amino acids: CASSAYTGVNSPLHF. The CDR3 DNA is TGTGCCAGCAGCGCCTACACAGGGGTCAATTCACCCCTCCACTTT.

This clonotype has a count of ten or more. The genes are TRBV6-2 or TRBV6-3 and TRBJ2-7; D may be TRBD1 or TRBD2 (5 bases each). CDR1 and CDR2 from the germline V gene are MNHEY and SVGEGT. There are 14 residues in the CDR3. Trimming left V 2 bases short and J 2 bases short, with 10 bases between. CDR3 region: CASSYGTTTYEQYV. The CDR3 DNA reads as TGTGCCAGCAGTTACGGGACGACTACCTACGAGCAGTACGTC.

In this sample, this clonotype turned up many times. V and J are TRBV2 and TRBJ1-5, with D hard to call. This CDR3 contains 11 residues. Trimming shortened V by 6 bases and J by 6 bases, and 6 bases separated the two germline ends. From germline, CDR1 is SNHLY and CDR2 FYNNEI. The DNA for the CDR3 is TGTGCCAGCAGATTGATTCAGCCCCAGCATTTT. It encodes CASRLIQPQHF.

This clonotype was recorded many times. V gene TRBV23-1 combines with J gene TRBJ1-1, with TRBD1 matching 7 bases. TRBV23-1 has ORF status, its function being uncertain. V dropped 6 bases and J dropped 4; count of bases not matched to a gene: 11. The CDR3 has 15 amino acids. The CDR3 loop is CASSPQGGEPTEAFF. The CDR3 coding sequence is TGCGCCAGCAGCCCTCAGGGGGGGGAGCCCACTGAAGCTTTCTTT.

This clonotype was detected ten times or more. V and J are TRBV20-1 and TRBJ2-1; no reliable D call. Germline values: CDR1 DFQATT, CDR2 SNEGSKA (reference sequence). This CDR3 has 13 residues. Trimming took off 3 bases at V and 8 bases at J, with 14 bases between the two ends. The CDR3 loop is CSASESAADEQFF. The DNA of the CDR3 is TGCAGTGCTAGTGAGTCGGCGGCCGATGAGCAGTTCTTC.

This clonotype was seen repeatedly, ten times or more. The chain recombines TRBV5-1 with TRBJ1-1, with D tentatively TRBD1 (6 bases). CDR3 length: 14 residues. The V gene's germline CDR1 is SGHRS and CDR2 YFSETQ. Trimming left V 4 bases short and J 4 bases short, with 14 bases between. The CDR3 region is CASSLQGYRTEAFF. The DNA of the CDR3 is TGCGCCAGCAGCCTCCAGGGGTACCGCACTGAAGCTTTCTTT. The full variable domain, its missing parts supplied by reference TRBV5-1 and TRBJ1-1, is KAGVTQTPRYLIKTRGQQVTLSCSPISGHRSVSWYQQTPGQGLQFLFEYFSETQRNKGNFPGRFSGRQFSNSRSEMNVSTLELGDSALYLCASSLQGYRTEAFFGQGTRLTVV.